This TCR beta chain derives from a study of blood T cell repertoires in COVID-19. On the study more broadly: Acute and convalescent COVID-19 specimens originated in the United States, Italy and Spain. T cells, B-cell-depleted T cells, or PBMCs supplied cDNA or gDNA.

How the authors handled the data: Counts of nucleated cells, estimated from reference gene primer amplification, were obtained. Using immunoSEQ multiplex PCR, the repertoire was profiled, and TCRdb retains in-frame clones only, with some absent. That table furnishes V, J and clone size, whereas the DNA furnished D and trimming. Counted here are around 170,000 clones, approximately 88% occurring once; the ten biggest clones make up around 4%. Note on this clone: A read error may produce the germline difference seen at one junction end.

There are 16 residues in the CDR3. Germline-derived CDR1 and CDR2 are SSHAT and FNYEAQ (reference sequence). Sequences were obtained from peripheral blood. V usage is TRBV7-7 and J usage is TRBJ2-1; TRBD2 might be the D (5 bases). The sequence was obtained from a woman aged 30 to 39 with acute or convalescent COVID-19. CDR3 nucleotide sequence: TGTGCTAGCAGCTTAGGTGGTGCCGGGAACTACAATGAGCAGTTCTTC. Translated: CASSLGGAGNYNEQFF.